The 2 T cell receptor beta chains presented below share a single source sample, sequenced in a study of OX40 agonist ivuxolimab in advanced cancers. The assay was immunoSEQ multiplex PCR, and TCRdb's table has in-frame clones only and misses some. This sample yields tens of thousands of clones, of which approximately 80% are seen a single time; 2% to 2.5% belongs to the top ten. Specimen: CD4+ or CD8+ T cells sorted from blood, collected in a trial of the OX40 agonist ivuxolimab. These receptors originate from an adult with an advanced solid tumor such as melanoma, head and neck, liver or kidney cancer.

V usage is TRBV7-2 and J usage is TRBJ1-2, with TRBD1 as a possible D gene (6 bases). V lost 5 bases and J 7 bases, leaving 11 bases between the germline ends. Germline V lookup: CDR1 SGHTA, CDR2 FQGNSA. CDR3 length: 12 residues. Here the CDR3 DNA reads TGTGCCAGCAGCCCCGACAGGACTGGCTACACCTTC. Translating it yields CASSPDRTGYTF.

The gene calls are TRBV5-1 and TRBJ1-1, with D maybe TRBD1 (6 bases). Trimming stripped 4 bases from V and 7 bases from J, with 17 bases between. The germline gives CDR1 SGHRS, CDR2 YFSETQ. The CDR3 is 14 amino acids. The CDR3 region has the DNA TGCGCCAGCAGCCCCGGGCCGGGAGGGGGTGAAGCTTTCTTT. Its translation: CASSPGPGGGEAFF.